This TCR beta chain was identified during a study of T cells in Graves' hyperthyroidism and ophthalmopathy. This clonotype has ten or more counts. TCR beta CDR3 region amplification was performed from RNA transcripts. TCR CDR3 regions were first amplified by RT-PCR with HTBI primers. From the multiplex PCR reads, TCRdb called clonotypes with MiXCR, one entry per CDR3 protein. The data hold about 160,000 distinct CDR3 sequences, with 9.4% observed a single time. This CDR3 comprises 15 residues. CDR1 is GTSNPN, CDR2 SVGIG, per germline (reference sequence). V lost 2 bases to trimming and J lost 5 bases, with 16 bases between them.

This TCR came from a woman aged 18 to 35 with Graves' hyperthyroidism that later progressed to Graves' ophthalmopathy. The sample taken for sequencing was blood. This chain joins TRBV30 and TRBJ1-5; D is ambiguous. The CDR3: CAWSSREGGHQPQHF. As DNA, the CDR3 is TGTGCCTGGAGTTCAAGGGAAGGTGGGCATCAGCCCCAGCATTTT.